One T cell receptor beta chain is described in this entry. Germline V gene lookup returns CDR1 SGHVS and CDR2 FQNEAQ. CDR3 length equals 15 residues. Between the trimmed V and J ends, which lost 5 bases and 4 bases, there was a span of 17 bases. This entry belongs to a study of blood T cell repertoires in COVID-19. Study information: Acute and convalescent COVID-19 specimens originated in the United States, Italy and Spain. T cells, B-cell-depleted T cells, or PBMCs supplied cDNA or gDNA.

Per the original methods: The assay estimated nucleated cells by amplifying reference gene primers. Clones were sequenced by immunoSEQ multiplex PCR, and TCRdb holds only the in-frame ones, with some missing. The V and J calls and the clone size are those of that table, but D and trimming were determined from the DNA. Of 65,000 to 95,000 clones listed, 78% are singletons. This clonotype was obtained from a human donor in a cohort sampled during active COVID-19. The rearrangement joins TRBV7-8 to TRBJ1-1, with a tentative D call TRBD1 (6 bases). The material sequenced was peripheral blood. CDR3 in amino acids: CASSPLRTDSTEAFF. The CDR3 nucleotides read TGTGCCAGCAGCCCCCTTCGGACAGACTCCACTGAAGCTTTCTTT.